Listed below are T cell receptor beta chains from one sample, sequenced in a study of technical replicates of blood from several donors. The table came from immunoSEQ multiplex PCR; TCRdb's copy has only in-frame clones and leaves some out. The table has over 70,000 clones, 95% seen once. Sequencing used T cells isolated from PBMCs. Receptor source: a human donor in good health. Each CDR3 is given with its conserved first and last residue. A D gene is named only where the DNA matches it firmly. Where a row states a size, it is once, few, many or the class of an expanded clone; other rows omit it.

size	V	J	D	DNA	CDR3
.	TRBV6-7	TRBJ1-1	TRBD1	TGTGCCAGCAGTTACTCGAGTACCGTGGGACAGGTCCTTATTGAAGCTTTCTTT	CASSYSSTVGQVLIEAFF
.	TRBV9	TRBJ2-1	.	TGTGCCAGCAGCGCTTCCGGGACTTCTAATGAGCAGTTCTTC	CASSASGTSNEQFF
.	TRBV19	TRBJ1-1	TRBD1	TGTGCCAGTAGTATAGATTCGACAGGGGGCCGTCGTGCTTTCTTT	CASSIDSTGGRRAFF
.	TRBV18	TRBJ2-7	TRBD2	TGTGCCAGCTCACCCAATAGCGGGAGCTCCTACGAGCAGTACTTC	CASSPNSGSSYEQYF
.	TRBV19	TRBJ1-2	TRBD1	TGTGCCAGTAGTACCACAGGGGACTACTATGGCTACACCTTC	CASSTTGDYYGYTF
.	TRBV5-1	TRBJ2-7	TRBD2	TGCGCCAGCAGCTGGGCGGGAGTCAGCTACGAGCAGTACTTC	CASSWAGVSYEQYF
.	TRBV19	TRBJ2-1	TRBD2	TGTGCCAGTAGCGTGGGTCTCGGGAGGGCCACCTACAATGAGCAGTTCTTC	CASSVGLGRATYNEQFF
.	TRBV28	TRBJ2-7	TRBD1	TGTGCCAGCAGTTTGTCCCTTAAGACAGGGGAAGAGCAGTACTTC	CASSLSLKTGEEQYF
.	TRBV29-1	TRBJ2-7	.	TGCAGCGCAAACCAGGGGTCTAGAGACGAGCAGTACTTC	CSANQGSRDEQYF
once	TRBV4-1	TRBJ2-1	.	TGCGCCAGCAGCCAACAAACGCTGATACTGGCGGGATTAAGAAGAAATGAGCAGTTCTTC	CASSQQTLILAGLRRNEQFF
.	TRBV2	TRBJ1-3	TRBD1	TGTGCCAGCGACAGGGAAGCTGGAAACACCATATATTTT	CASDREAGNTIYF
.	TRBV5-6	TRBJ2-7	.	TGTGCCAGCAGCTTGGGTGGTGTCGGCGCGGGGGAGCAGTACTTC	CASSLGGVGAGEQYF
.	TRBV21-1	TRBJ1-5	.	TGTGCCAGCAGCAAAAACCCTATCCGAAATAGCAATCAGCCCCAGCATTTT	CASSKNPIRNSNQPQHF
.	TRBV13	TRBJ2-3	TRBD2	TGTGCCAGCAGCTTAGGGCGGGAGGGCACAGATACGCAGTATTTT	CASSLGREGTDTQYF